The clone carrying this TCR beta chain was detected only a few times. This sample is drawn from a study of T-cell memory formation after mild COVID-19. V gave up 4 bases and J gave up 2 bases; unmatched junction bases: 9. The CDR3 contains 15 residues. Germline CDR1 SGHRS, CDR2 YFSETQ. From the 5' RACE reads, TCRdb called clonotypes with MiXCR, one entry per CDR3 protein. The sample carries around 530,000 distinct CDR3 sequences, less than 25% recorded once. The sequenced sample was PBMCs or a T cell subset sorted from them (not recorded which). This sequence was found in an adult woman who had mild COVID-19 (a few samples of this study predate the infection). Cell type and time point are not known. The chain combines TRBV5-1 with TRBJ2-7; 7 positions agree with TRBD1. The DNA for the CDR3 is TGCGCCAGCAGCCAATGGACAGGAGGTCCCTACGAGCAGTACTTC. Amino acids: CASSQWTGGPYEQYF.